The entry that follows covers one T cell receptor (beta chain) sequence. V was pared by 4 bases and J by 4 bases, with 2 bases of the junction left unmatched. The CDR3 contains 13 residues. CDR1 is SGHDT and CDR2 is YYEEEE in the germline V gene. In the authors' workflow: Amplification of reference gene primers was used by the study to estimate nucleated cell counts. Libraries were prepared by immunoSEQ multiplex PCR; TCRdb keeps only in-frame clonotypes and omits some of them. Clone size and the V and J calls come from that table; the DNA yielded D and trimming. The sample comprises fewer than 150,000 clones, around 73% of which are singletons, and roughly 11% rests with the top ten. This sample stems from a study of blood T cell repertoires in COVID-19. Study context: The origin of the acute and convalescent COVID-19 samples was the United States, Italy and Spain. PBMCs, B-cell-depleted T cells, or T cells were the source of the cDNA or gDNA that made up the material.

The receptor comes from a man in his fifties or sixties who had recovered from COVID-19. The rearrangement uses TRBV5-6 and TRBJ2-1, with 7 bases identical to TRBD1. The specimen sequenced was peripheral blood. The chain's CDR3 is CASSQQGYNEQFF. The CDR3 nucleotides read TGTGCCAGCAGCCAACAGGGGTACAATGAGCAGTTCTTC.